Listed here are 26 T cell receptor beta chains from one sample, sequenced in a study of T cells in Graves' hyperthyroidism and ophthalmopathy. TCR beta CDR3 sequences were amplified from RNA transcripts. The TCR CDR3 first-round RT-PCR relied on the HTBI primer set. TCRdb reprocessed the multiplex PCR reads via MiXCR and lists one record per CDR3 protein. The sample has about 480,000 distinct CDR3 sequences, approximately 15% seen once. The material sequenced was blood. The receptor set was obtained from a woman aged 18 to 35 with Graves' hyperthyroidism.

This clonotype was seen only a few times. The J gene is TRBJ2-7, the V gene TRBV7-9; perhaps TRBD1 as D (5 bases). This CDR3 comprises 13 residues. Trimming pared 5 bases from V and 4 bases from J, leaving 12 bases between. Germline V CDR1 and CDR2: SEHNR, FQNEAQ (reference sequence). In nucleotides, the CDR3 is TGTGCCAGCAGCCCCCTGGGGCGTTACGAGCAGTACTTC. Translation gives CASSPLGRYEQYF.

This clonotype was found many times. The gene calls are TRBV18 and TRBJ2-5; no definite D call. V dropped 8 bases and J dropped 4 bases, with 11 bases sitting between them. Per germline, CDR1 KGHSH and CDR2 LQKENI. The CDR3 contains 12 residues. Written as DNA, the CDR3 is TGTGCCAGCAGCCCGCCAGGAGAGACCCAGTACTTC. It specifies CASSPPGETQYF.

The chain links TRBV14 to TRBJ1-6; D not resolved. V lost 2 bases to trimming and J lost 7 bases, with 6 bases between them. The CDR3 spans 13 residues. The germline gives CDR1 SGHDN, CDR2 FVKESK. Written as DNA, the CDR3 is TGTGCCAGCAGCCAATCTGGCAATTCACCCCTCCACTTT. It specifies CASSQSGNSPLHF.

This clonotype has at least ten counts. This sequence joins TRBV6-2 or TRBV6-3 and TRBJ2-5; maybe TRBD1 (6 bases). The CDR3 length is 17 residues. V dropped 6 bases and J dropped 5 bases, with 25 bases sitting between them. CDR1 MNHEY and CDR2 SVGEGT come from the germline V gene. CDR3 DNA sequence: TGTGCCAGCAGACTCACCCCCGCACCCATCCAGGGGGAGACCCAGTACTTC. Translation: CASRLTPAPIQGETQYF.

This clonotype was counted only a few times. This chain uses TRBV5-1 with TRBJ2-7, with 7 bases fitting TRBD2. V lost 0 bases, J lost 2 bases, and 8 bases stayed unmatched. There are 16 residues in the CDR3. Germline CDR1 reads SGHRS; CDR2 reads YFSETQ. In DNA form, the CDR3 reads TGCGCCAGCAGCTTGGGTTCGGGACTACCCACCTACGAGCAGTACTTC. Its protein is CASSLGSGLPTYEQYF. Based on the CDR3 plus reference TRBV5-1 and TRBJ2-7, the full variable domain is KAGVTQTPRYLIKTRGQQVTLSCSPISGHRSVSWYQQTPGQGLQFLFEYFSETQRNKGNFPGRFSGRQFSNSRSEMNVSTLELGDSALYLCASSLGSGLPTYEQYFGPGTRLTVT.

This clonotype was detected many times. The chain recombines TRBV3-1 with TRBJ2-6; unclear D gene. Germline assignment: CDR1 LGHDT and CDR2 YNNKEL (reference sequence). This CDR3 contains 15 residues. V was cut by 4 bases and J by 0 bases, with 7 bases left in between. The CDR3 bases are TGTGCCAGCAGCCTCTATTACTCTGGGGCCAACGTCCTGACTTTC. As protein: CASSLYYSGANVLTF.

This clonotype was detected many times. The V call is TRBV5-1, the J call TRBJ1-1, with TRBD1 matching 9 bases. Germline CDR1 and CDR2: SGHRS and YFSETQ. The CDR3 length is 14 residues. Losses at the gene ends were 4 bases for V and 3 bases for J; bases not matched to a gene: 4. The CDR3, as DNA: TGCGCCAGCAGCCCCGGGGACAGGGACACTGAAGCTTTCTTT. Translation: CASSPGDRDTEAFF.

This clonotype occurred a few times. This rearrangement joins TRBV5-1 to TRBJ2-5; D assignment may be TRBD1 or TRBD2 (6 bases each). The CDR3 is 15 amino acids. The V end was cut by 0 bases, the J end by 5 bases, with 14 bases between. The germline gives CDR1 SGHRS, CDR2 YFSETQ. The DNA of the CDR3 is TGCGCCAGCAGCTTGGAAAGGGGGGCCCGGGAGACCCAGTACTTC. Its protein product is CASSLERGARETQYF.

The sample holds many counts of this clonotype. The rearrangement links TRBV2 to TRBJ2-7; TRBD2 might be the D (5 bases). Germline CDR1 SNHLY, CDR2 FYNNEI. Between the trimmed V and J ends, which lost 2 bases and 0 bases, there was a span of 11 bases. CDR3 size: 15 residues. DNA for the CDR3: TGTGCCAGCAGTGAATCGCGGGCTAGCTCCTACGAGCAGTACGTC. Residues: CASSESRASSYEQYV.

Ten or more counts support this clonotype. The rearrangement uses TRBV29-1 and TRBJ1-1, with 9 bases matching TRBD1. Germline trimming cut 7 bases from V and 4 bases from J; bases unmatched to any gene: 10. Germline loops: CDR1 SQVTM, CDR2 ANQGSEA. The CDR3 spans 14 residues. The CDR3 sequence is CSAAMDRGGTEAFF. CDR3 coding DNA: TGCAGCGCCGCCATGGACAGGGGCGGCACTGAAGCTTTCTTT.

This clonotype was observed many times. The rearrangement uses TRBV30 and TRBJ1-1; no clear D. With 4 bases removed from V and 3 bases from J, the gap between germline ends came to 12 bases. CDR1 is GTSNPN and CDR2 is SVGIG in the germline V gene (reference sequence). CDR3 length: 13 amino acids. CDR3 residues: CAWKGSTYTEAFF. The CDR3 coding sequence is TGTGCCTGGAAGGGCTCAACTTACACTGAAGCTTTCTTT.

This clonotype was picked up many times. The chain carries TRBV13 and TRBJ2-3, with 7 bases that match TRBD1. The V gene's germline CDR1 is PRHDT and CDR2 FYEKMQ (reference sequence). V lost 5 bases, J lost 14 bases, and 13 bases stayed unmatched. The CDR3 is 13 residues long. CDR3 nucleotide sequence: TGTGCCAGCAGCGCAGACGTTTCACAGGGGTTGTATTTT. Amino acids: CASSADVSQGLYF.

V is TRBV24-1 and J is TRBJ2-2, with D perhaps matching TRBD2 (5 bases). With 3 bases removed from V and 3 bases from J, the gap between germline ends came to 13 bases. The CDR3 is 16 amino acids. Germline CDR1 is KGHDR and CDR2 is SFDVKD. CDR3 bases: TGTGCCACCAGTGATCGAGACTATCAGGACACCGGGGAGCTGTTTTTT. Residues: CATSDRDYQDTGELFF.

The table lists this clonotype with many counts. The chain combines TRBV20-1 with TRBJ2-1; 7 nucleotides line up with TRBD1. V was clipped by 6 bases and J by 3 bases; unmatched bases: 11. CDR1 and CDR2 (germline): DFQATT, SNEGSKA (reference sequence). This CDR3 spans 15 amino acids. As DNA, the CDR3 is TGCAGTGCCACCACAGAGACAGGGATCTACAATGAGCAGTTCTTC. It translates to CSATTETGIYNEQFF.

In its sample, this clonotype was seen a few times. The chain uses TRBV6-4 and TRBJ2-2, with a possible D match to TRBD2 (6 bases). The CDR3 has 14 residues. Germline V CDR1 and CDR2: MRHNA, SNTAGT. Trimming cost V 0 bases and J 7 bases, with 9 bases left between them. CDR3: CASSDSAGYGELFF. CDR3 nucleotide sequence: TGTGCCAGCAGTGACTCCGCGGGATACGGGGAGCTGTTTTTT.

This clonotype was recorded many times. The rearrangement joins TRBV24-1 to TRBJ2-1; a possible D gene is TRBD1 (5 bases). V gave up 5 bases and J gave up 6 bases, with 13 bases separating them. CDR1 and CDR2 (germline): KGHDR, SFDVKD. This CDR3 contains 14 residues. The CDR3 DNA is TGTGCCACCAGTGCCACAGGATGGGTCAATGAGCAGTTCTTC. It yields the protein CATSATGWVNEQFF.

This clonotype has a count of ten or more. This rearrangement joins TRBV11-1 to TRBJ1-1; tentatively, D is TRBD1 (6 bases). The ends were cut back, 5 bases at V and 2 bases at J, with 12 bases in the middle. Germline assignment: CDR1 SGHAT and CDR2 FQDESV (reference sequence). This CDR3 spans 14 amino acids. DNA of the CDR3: TGTGCCAGCAGCCCGGACAGATCCAACACTGAAGCTTTCTTT. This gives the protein CASSPDRSNTEAFF.

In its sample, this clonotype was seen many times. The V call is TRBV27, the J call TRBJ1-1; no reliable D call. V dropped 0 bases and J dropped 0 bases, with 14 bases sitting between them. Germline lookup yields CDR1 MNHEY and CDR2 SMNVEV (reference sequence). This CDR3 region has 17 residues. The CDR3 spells CASSLSGKGNMNTEAFF. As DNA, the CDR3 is TGTGCCAGCAGTTTATCGGGGAAAGGGAACATGAACACTGAAGCTTTCTTT.

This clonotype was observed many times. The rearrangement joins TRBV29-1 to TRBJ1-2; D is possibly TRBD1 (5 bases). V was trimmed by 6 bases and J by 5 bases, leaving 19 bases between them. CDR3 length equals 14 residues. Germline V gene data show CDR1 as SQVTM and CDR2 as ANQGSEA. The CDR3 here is CSVVKIGAGYGYTF. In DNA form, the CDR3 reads TGCAGCGTCGTTAAAATTGGGGCAGGGTATGGCTACACCTTC.

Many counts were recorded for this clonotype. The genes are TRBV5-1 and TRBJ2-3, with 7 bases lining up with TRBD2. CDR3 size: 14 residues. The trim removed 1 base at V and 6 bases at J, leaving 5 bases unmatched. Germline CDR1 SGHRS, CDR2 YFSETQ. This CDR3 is CASSLQAGSDTQYF. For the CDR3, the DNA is TGCGCCAGCAGCTTGCAAGCGGGAAGCGATACGCAGTATTTT.

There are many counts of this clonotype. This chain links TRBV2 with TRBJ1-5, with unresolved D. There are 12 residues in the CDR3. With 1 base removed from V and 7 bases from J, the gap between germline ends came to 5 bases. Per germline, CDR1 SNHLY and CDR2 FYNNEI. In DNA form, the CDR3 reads TGTGCCAGCAGTGAAGGGTGGCAGCCCCAGCATTTT. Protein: CASSEGWQPQHF. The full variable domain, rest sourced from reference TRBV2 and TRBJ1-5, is EPEVTQTPSHQVTQMGQEVILRCVPISNHLYFYWYRQILGQKVEFLVSFYNNEISEKSEIFDDQFSVERPDGSNFTLKIRSTKLEDSAMYFCASSEGWQPQHFGDGTRLSIL.

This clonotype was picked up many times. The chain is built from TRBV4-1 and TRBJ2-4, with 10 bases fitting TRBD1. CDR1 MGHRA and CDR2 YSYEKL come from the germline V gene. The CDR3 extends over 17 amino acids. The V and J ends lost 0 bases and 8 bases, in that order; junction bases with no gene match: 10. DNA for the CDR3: TGCGCCAGCAGCCAAGAGTATATGCGGGACAGGGGAGACATTCAGTACTTC. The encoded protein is CASSQEYMRDRGDIQYF.

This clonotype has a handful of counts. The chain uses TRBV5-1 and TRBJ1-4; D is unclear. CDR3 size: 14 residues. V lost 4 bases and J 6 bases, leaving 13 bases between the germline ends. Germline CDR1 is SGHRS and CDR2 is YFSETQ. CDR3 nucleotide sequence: TGCGCCAGCAGCCCCGGGTCGACTGATGAAAAACTGTTTTTT. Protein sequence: CASSPGSTDEKLFF. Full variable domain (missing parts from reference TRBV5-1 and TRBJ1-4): KAGVTQTPRYLIKTRGQQVTLSCSPISGHRSVSWYQQTPGQGLQFLFEYFSETQRNKGNFPGRFSGRQFSNSRSEMNVSTLELGDSALYLCASSPGSTDEKLFFGSGTQLSVL.

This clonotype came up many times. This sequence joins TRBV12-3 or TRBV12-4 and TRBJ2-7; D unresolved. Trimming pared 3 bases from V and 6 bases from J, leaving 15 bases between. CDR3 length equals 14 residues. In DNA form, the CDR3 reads TGTGCCAGCAGTTTGGCCAACCTCCTATCCGAGCAGTACTTC. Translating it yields CASSLANLLSEQYF.

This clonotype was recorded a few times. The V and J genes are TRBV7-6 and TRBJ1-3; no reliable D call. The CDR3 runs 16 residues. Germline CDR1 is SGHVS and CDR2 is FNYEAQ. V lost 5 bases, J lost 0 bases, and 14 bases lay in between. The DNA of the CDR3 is TGTGCCAGCAGCGTTCTCACAGCTTCCTCTGGAAACACCATATATTTT. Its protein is CASSVLTASSGNTIYF. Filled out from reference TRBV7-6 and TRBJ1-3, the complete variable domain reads GAGVSQSPRYKVTKRGQDVALRCDPISGHVSLYWYRQALGQGPEFLTYFNYEAQQDKSGLPNDRFSAERPEGSISTLTIQRTEQRDSAMYRCASSVLTASSGNTIYFGEGSWLTVV.

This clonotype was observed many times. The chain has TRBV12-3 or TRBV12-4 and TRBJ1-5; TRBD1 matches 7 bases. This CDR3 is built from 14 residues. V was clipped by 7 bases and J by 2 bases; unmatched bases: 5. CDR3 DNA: TGTGCCAGCACCCCCGGACAGGGCAATCAGCCCCAGCATTTT. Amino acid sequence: CASTPGQGNQPQHF.